This TCR beta chain was recovered during a study of cytomegalovirus exposure and HLA in healthy donors. On the study more broadly: The approximately 110 validation repertoires used a platform that matched the one used for the approximately 670 first-cohort repertoires, as a later analysis reported.

V gave up 0 bases and J gave up 0 bases, with 6 bases separating them. The CDR3 consists of 14 residues. Germline V gene data show CDR1 as SGDLS and CDR2 as YYNGEE. Measured with immunoSEQ multiplex PCR; TCRdb has only the in-frame clones, and not every one. This table holds over 65,000 clones, less than 95% found once. The sequence was obtained from a woman aged 18-35 years in good health and CMV-seropositive. The material sequenced was PBMCs. The rearrangement uses TRBV9 and TRBJ1-1; D is undetermined. CDR3 nucleotide sequence: TGTGCCAGCAGCGTAGCTCAGGTGAACACTGAAGCTTTCTTT. Its translation: CASSVAQVNTEAFF.